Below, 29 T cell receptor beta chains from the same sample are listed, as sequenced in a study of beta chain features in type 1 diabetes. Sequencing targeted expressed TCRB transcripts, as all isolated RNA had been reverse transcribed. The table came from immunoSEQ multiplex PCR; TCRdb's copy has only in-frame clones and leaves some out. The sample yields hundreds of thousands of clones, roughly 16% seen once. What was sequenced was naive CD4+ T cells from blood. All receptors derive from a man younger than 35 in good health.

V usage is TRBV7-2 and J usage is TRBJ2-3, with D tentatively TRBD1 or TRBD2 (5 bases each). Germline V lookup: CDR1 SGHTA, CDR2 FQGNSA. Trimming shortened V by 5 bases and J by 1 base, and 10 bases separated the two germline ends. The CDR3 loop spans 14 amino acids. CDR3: CASSTSGRTDTQYF. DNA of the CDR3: TGTGCCAGCAGCACGTCGGGGCGCACAGATACGCAGTATTTT.

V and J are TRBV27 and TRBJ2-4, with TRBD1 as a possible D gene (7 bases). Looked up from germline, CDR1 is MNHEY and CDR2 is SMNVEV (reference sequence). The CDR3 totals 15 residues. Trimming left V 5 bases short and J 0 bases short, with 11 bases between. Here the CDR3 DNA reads TGTGCCAGCAGTCCAGGGGGGCTAGCCAAAAACATTCAGTACTTC. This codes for CASSPGGLAKNIQYF.

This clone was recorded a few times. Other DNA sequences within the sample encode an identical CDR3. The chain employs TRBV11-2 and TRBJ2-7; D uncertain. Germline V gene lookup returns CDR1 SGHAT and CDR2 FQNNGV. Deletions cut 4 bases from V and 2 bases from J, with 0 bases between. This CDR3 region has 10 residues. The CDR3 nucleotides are TGTGCCAGCAGCTCCTACGAGCAGTACTTC. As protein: CASSSYEQYF. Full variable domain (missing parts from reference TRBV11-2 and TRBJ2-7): EAGVAQSPRYKIIEKRQSVAFWCNPISGHATLYWYQQILGQGPKLLIQFQNNGVVDDSQLPKDRFSAERLKGVDSTLKIQPAKLEDSAVYLCASSSYEQYFGPGTRLTVT.

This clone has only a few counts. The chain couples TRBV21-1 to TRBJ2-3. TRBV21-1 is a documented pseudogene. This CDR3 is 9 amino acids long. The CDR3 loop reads CASPDTQYF. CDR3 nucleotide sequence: TGTGCCAGTCCAGATACGCAGTATTTT.

CDR3 bases: TGTGCCAGCAGACCAGAGTGGACAGTTAATGAGCAGTTCTTC. Protein product: CASRPEWTVNEQFF. The chain carries TRBV7-9 and TRBJ2-1; a possible D gene is TRBD1 (6 bases). Per germline, CDR1 SEHNR and CDR2 FQNEAQ (reference sequence). Trimming shortened V by 6 bases and J by 7 bases, and 16 bases separated the two germline ends. The CDR3 spans 14 residues. Variable domain in full (rest from reference TRBV7-9 and TRBJ2-1): DTGVSQNPRHKITKRGQNVTFRCDPISEHNRLYWYRQTLGQGPEFLTYFQNEAQLEKSRLLSDRFSAERPKGSFSTLEIQRTEQGDSAMYLCASRPEWTVNEQFFGPGTRLTVL.

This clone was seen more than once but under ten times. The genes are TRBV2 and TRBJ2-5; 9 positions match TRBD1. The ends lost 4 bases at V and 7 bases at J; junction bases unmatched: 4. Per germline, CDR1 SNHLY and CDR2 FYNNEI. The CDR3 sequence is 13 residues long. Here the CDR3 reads CASSGTGVGTQYF. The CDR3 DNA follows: TGTGCCAGCAGTGGGACAGGGGTCGGGACCCAGTACTTC.

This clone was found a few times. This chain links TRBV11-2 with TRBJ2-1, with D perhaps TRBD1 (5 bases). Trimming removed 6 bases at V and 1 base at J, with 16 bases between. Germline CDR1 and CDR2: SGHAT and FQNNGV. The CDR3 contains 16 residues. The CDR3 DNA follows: TGTGCCAGCAGGAGCCTGGCAGGGCCGTCCTACAATGAGCAGTTCTTC. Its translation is CASRSLAGPSYNEQFF.

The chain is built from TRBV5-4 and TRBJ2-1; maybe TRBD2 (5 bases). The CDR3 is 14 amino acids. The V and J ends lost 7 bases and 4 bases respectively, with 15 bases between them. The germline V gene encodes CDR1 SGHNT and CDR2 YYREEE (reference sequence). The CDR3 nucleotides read TGTGCCAGCGGCGTCCGGGGAGTTTACAATGAGCAGTTCTTC. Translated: CASGVRGVYNEQFF.

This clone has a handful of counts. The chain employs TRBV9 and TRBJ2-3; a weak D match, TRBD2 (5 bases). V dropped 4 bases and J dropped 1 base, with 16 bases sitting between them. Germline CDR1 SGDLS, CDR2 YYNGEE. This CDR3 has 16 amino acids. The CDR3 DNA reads TGTGCCAGCAGCTCTGGAGCCGTGGGAGGCACAGATACGCAGTATTTT. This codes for CASSSGAVGGTDTQYF.

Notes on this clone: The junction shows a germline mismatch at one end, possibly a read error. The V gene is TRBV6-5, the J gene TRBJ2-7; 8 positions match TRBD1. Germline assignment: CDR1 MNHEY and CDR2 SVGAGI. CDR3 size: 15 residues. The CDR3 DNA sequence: TGTGCCAGCAGTTACGATAGGACAGGGTTTTCTCCTAGGAACTTC. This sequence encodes CASSYDRTGFSPRNF.

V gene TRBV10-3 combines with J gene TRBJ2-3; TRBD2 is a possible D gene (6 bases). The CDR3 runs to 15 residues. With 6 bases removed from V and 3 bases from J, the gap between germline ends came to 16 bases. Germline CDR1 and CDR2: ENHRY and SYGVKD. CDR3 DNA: TGTGCCATCAGGACTAGGGAGCGCCTGACAGATACGCAGTATTTT. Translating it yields CAIRTRERLTDTQYF.

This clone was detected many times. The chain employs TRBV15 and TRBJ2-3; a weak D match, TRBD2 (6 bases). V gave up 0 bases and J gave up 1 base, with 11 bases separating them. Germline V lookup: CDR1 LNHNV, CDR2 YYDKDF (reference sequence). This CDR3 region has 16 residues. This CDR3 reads CATSREEGLGTDTQYF. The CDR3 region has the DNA TGTGCCACCAGCAGAGAGGAGGGTCTTGGCACAGATACGCAGTATTTT.

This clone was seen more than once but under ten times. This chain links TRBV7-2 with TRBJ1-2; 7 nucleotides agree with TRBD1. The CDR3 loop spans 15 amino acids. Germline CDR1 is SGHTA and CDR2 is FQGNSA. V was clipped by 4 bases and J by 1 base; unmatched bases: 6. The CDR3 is CASSSQPGGNYGYTF. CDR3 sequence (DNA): TGTGCCAGCAGCTCGCAACCAGGGGGTAACTATGGCTACACCTTC.

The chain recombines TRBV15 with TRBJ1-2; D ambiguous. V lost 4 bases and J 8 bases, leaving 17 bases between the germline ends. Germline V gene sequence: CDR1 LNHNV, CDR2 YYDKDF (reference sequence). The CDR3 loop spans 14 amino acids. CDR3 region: CATSTGRLTRGYTF. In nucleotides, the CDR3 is TGTGCCACCAGCACCGGCAGGCTCACGAGGGGCTACACCTTC.

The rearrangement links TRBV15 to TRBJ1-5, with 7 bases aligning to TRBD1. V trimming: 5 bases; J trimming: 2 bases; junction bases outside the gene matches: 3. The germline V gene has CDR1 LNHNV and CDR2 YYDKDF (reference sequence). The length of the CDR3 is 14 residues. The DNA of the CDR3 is TGTGCCACCAGCGGAGGGACAGGCAATCAGCCCCAGCATTTT. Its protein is CATSGGTGNQPQHF.

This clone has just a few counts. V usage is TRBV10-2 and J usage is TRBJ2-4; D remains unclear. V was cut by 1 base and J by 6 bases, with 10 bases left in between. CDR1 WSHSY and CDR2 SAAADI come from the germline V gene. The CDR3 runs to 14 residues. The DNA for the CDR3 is TGCGCCAGCAGTGAGTTTGGGAACCGAAACATTCAGTACTTC. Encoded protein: CASSEFGNRNIQYF.

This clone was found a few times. The DNA of the CDR3 is TGTGCCAGCAGCTTATACGGACAGGCCAGCAATCAGCCCCAGCATTTT. Protein sequence: CASSLYGQASNQPQHF. V gene TRBV7-2 combines with J gene TRBJ1-5; 7 nucleotides line up with TRBD1. V lost 2 bases and J lost 1; bases outside the gene matches: 5. Germline CDR1 reads SGHTA; CDR2 reads FQGNSA. The CDR3 sequence is 16 residues long.

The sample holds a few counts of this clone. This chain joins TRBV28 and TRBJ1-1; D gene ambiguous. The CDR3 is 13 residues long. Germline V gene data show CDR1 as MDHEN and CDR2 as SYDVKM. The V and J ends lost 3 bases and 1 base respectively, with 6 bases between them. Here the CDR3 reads CASSLSRNTEAFF. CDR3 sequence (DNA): TGTGCCAGCAGTTTGTCCAGGAACACTGAAGCTTTCTTT.

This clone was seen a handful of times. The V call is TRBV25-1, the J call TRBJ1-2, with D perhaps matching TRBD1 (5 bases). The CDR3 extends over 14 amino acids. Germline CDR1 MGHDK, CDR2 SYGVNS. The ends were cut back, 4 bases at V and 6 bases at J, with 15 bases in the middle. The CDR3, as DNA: TGTGCCAGCAGTGCTCACCGGTCCAGGGATGGCTACACCTTC. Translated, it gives CASSAHRSRDGYTF.

The CDR3 DNA reads TGTGCCACCAGCAGAGATCGGGGTTATAGCAATCAGCCCCAGCATTTT. Protein: CATSRDRGYSNQPQHF. The rearrangement links TRBV15 to TRBJ1-5; D is uncertain. This CDR3 spans 16 amino acids. CDR1 LNHNV and CDR2 YYDKDF come from the germline V gene (reference sequence). V gave up 0 bases and J gave up 0 bases, with 9 bases separating them.

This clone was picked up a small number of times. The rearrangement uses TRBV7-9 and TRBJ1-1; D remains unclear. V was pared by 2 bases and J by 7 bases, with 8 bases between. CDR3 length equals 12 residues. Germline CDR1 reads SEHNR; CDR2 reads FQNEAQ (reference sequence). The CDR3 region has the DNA TGTGCCAGCAGCTTACCGGGTGTTGAAGCTTTCTTT. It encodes CASSLPGVEAFF.

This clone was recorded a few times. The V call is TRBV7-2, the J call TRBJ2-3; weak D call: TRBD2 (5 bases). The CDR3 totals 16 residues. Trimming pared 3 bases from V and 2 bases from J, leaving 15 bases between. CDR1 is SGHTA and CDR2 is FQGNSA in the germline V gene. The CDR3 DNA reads TGTGCCAGCAGCTTCCCTAAGGGAGTCTTCACAGATACGCAGTATTTT. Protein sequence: CASSFPKGVFTDTQYF. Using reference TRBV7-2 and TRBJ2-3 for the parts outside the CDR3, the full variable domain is GAGVSQSPSNKVTEKGKDVELRCDPISGHTALYWYRQSLGQGLEFLIYFQGNSAPDKSGLPSDRFSAERTGGSVSTLTIQRTQQEDSAVYLCASSFPKGVFTDTQYFGPGTRLTVL.

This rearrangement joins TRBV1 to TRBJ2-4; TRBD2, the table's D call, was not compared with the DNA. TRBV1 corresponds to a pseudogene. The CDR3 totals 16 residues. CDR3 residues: CTSSQPSGTGGNIQYF. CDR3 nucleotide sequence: TGCACCAGCAGCCAACCCTCCGGGACTGGTGGGAACATTCAGTACTTC.

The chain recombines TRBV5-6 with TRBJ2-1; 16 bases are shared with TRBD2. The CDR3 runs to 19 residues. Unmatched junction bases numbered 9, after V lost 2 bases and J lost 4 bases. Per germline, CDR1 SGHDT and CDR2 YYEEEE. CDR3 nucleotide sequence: TGTGCCAGCAGCTTTCCGGGACTAGCGGGAGGGCTTCGGTACAATGAGCAGTTCTTC. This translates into CASSFPGLAGGLRYNEQFF.

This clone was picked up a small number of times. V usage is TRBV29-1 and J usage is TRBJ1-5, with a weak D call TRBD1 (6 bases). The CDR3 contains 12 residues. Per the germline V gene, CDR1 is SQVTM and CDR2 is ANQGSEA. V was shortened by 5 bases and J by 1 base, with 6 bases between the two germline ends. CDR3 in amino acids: CSVRGSNQPQHF. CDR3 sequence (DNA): TGCAGCGTTAGGGGGAGCAATCAGCCCCAGCATTTT. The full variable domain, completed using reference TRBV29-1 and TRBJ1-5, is SAVISQKPSRDICQRGTSLTIQCQVDSQVTMMFWYRQQPGQSLTLIATANQGSEATYESGFVIDKFPISRPNLTFSTLTVSNMSPEDSSIYLCSVRGSNQPQHFGDGTRLSIL.

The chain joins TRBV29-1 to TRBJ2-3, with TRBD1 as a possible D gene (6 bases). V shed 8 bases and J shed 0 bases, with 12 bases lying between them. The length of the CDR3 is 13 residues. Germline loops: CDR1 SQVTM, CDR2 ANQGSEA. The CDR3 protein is CSFWTASTDTQYF. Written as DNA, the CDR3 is TGCAGCTTTTGGACAGCTAGCACAGATACGCAGTATTTT.

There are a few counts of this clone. CDR3 loop: CASSLGIPAYTIYF. DNA of the CDR3: TGTGCCAGCAGTTTGGGGATTCCTGCGTACACCATATATTTT. The gene calls are TRBV28 and TRBJ1-3, with D uncertain. In germline, CDR1 is MDHEN, CDR2 SYDVKM. Trimming pared 3 bases from V and 8 bases from J, leaving 14 bases between. The CDR3 is made up of 14 amino acids.

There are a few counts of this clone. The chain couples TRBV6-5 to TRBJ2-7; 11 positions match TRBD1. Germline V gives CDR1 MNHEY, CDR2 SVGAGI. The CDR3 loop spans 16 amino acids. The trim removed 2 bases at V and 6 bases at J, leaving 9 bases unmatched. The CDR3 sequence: CASSYLGTGGKGEQYF. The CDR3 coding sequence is TGTGCCAGCAGTTACCTCGGGACAGGGGGTAAAGGCGAGCAGTACTTC.

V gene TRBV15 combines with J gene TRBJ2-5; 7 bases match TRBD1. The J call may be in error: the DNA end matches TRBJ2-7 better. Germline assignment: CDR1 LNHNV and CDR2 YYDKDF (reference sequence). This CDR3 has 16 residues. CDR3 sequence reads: CATSRSLTDRSYEQYF. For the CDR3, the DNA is TGTGCCACCAGCAGATCCTTAACGGACAGGAGCTACGAGCAGTACTTC.